Given below is one TCR beta chain in context. Its antigen is still unknown. The data stem from a study of monozygotic twins with inflammatory bowel disease. Study-wide findings and caveats: Twins with IBD had fewer clonotypes in common with others than healthy twins, particularly during disease activity.

The CDR3 has 15 residues. From germline, CDR1 is SEHNR and CDR2 FQNEAQ (reference sequence). Per TCR library, approximately 3,800 ng of total RNA was used. TCRdb reprocessed the 5' RACE reads and stores each CDR3 protein as one record, lacking DNA. This sample's table reports under 150,000 distinct CDR3 sequences. The sample comprised blood. The chain is built from TRBV7-9 and TRBJ2-3. This TCR came from a human donor with ulcerative colitis or Crohn's disease, or a healthy co-twin of an affected twin (not recorded which). The CDR3 loop is CASSGLGGRTDTQYF.